A selection of T cell receptor beta chains follows, all from one sample in a study of T cell changes during pregnancy in multiple sclerosis. This table comes from immunoSEQ multiplex PCR, and its TCRdb copy is limited to in-frame clones, with some not included. The sample shows roughly 40,000 clones, 90% to 95% of them seen only once. Sequenced material: CD8+ T cells from peripheral blood mononuclear cells, taken before pregnancy. The source of these receptors is a female donor with multiple sclerosis, enrolled in a pregnancy study. Both conserved end residues are part of each CDR3. A D gene is named only where the DNA matches it firmly. Size values are once, few and many counts, or a class for expanded clones, and some rows have none.

CDR3nt	CDR3aa	v_gene	d_gene	j_gene	abundance
TGTGCCAGCAGTTCCCGACAGGGGGGGATGGCAGATACGCAGTATTTT	CASSSRQGGMADTQYF	TRBV27	TRBD1	TRBJ2-3	NA
TGTGCCAGCAGTGAAGAGGTGACAGCCAACTATGGCTACACCTTC	CASSEEVTANYGYTF	TRBV2	NA	TRBJ1-2	NA
TGTGCCAGCATCGGGAGGGCCGATCGTAGCTCCTACGAGCAGTACTTC	CASIGRADRSSYEQYF	TRBV2	TRBD2	TRBJ2-7	NA
TGTGCCAGCAGCGTAGGGGGAGGTGGCTACACCTTC	CASSVGGGGYTF	TRBV9	NA	TRBJ1-2	NA
TGTGCCAGCAGTGCTAGCATCTCAACCGGGGAGCTGTTTTTT	CASSASISTGELFF	TRBV6-1	NA	TRBJ2-2	few
TGTGCCAGCAGCTTAGTGAGGCCGGGAGGCCTCTGGGACGAGCAGTACTTC	CASSLVRPGGLWDEQYF	TRBV7-9	TRBD2	TRBJ2-7	NA
TGTGCCTGGAACACAGGCGGCGGTGAGCAGTTCTTC	CAWNTGGGEQFF	TRBV30	NA	TRBJ2-1	NA
TGTGCCAGCAGTCCCCGGGTTGACTACGAGCAGTACTTC	CASSPRVDYEQYF	TRBV6-5	NA	TRBJ2-7	NA
TGTGCCAGCAGAGGGGGAGGGGATGAAAAACTGTTTTTT	CASRGGGDEKLFF	TRBV6-5	NA	TRBJ1-4	NA
TGTGCCAGCAGTTTTACAGGGGGGGCCAACACTGAAGCTTTCTTT	CASSFTGGANTEAFF	TRBV27	TRBD1	TRBJ1-1	NA
TGTGCCAGTAGCCCCGGGACAGGGCCCTACGAGCAGTACTTC	CASSPGTGPYEQYF	TRBV19	TRBD1	TRBJ2-7	NA
TGTGCCAGCAGTTCGTACAGGGAGCAGTTCTTC	CASSSYREQFF	TRBV27	NA	TRBJ2-1	NA
TGTGCCAGCAGCTTGGGTGGTAGCGGGTTCTCCTACGAGCAGTACTTC	CASSLGGSGFSYEQYF	TRBV5-8	TRBD2	TRBJ2-7	once
TGTGCCAGTAGTATAGATCTCGAGGAGCCCCAGCATTTT	CASSIDLEEPQHF	TRBV19	NA	TRBJ1-5	NA
TGCGCCAGCAGCTTGGCTCTCGCGGGAGGCACAGATACGCAGTATTTT	CASSLALAGGTDTQYF	TRBV5-1	TRBD2	TRBJ2-3	NA
TGTGCCAGCAGTTACGGGGGGGGGAACACTGAAGCTTTCTTT	CASSYGGGNTEAFF	TRBV6-6	NA	TRBJ1-1	NA
TGTGCCAGCAGCCCCACCCGGGTCCTAGATACGCAGTATTTT	CASSPTRVLDTQYF	TRBV7-6	NA	TRBJ2-3	NA
TGTGCCAGCCCGGGGGACGGGATCTCCAGAAACACCATATATTTT	CASPGDGISRNTIYF	TRBV2	NA	TRBJ1-3	NA
TGCAGCGTTGAGGGGGTGGGAGGGCCCTACGAGCAGTACTTC	CSVEGVGGPYEQYF	TRBV29-1	TRBD2	TRBJ2-7	NA
TGTGCCAGCAGCCCATCCTTGGAGGGGAACACCGGGGAGCTGTTTTTT	CASSPSLEGNTGELFF	TRBV5-6	NA	TRBJ2-2	once
TGCGCCAGCAGCCACGGACTAGCGGGAGTTACAGATACGCAGTATTTT	CASSHGLAGVTDTQYF	TRBV5-1	TRBD2	TRBJ2-3	NA
TGTGCCAGCAGTTCCCCCGGGACACAAGAGACCCAGTACTTC	CASSSPGTQETQYF	TRBV28	NA	TRBJ2-5	NA
TGCGCCAGCAGGCCCCACTTCAGACAGGGAAATCGAGATAGCAATCAGCCCCAGCATTTT	CASRPHFRQGNRDSNQPQHF	TRBV5-1	TRBD1	TRBJ1-5	NA
TGTGCCAGCAGCACAGGACTAGCGGGAGGAGATACGCAGTATTTT	CASSTGLAGGDTQYF	TRBV7-3	TRBD2	TRBJ2-3	once
TGTGCCAGCAGTTTTGGACTAGCGGAGCCCTACGAGCAGTACTTC	CASSFGLAEPYEQYF	TRBV28	TRBD2	TRBJ2-7	NA
TGTGCCAGCAGTTTGGGACAGGGGATCTTGGGGGCCTATGGCTACACCTTC	CASSLGQGILGAYGYTF	TRBV27	TRBD1	TRBJ1-2	NA
TGTGCCAGCAGTGAGGGGGGACGCGGCTACGAGCAGTACTTC	CASSEGGRGYEQYF	TRBV6-4	NA	TRBJ2-7	NA
TGTGCCAGCAGCTCTTCCTACGAGCAGTACTTC	CASSSSYEQYF	TRBV13	NA	TRBJ2-7	NA
TGTGCCAGCAGCTACATGACGGGACACGTCGGCTACACCTTC	CASSYMTGHVGYTF	TRBV6-6	NA	TRBJ1-2	NA
TGTGCCAGTAGTGCCGGGACAGGGAACGAGCAGTACTTC	CASSAGTGNEQYF	TRBV19	TRBD1	TRBJ2-7	NA
TGTGCCAGTAGTTTCGGGTCCCTTGGGGAGCAGTACTTC	CASSFGSLGEQYF	TRBV19	NA	TRBJ2-7	NA
TGTGCCAGCAGGGCAGCGGGAGCGGGAGATACGCAGTATTTT	CASRAAGAGDTQYF	TRBV28	TRBD2	TRBJ2-3	NA
TGTGCCAGCAGCCCGGGACAGCAAGAGACCCAGTACTTC	CASSPGQQETQYF	TRBV14	TRBD1	TRBJ2-5	few
TGCGCCAGCAGCCTCCTGCAGGGGAGCGGAAGCACAGATACGCAGTATTTT	CASSLLQGSGSTDTQYF	TRBV5-1	NA	TRBJ2-3	NA
TGTGCCAGCAGTGACAGAGCGGAGGCCTACGAGCAGTACTTC	CASSDRAEAYEQYF	TRBV6-1	NA	TRBJ2-7	once
TGTGCCAGCAGCTTAGAGTCGCGAAACCCCCTCTACGAGCAGTACTTC	CASSLESRNPLYEQYF	TRBV7-2	NA	TRBJ2-7	NA
TGTGCCAGCAGATCAGGGGGGTTTCAGTACTTC	CASRSGGFQYF	TRBV27	NA	TRBJ2-4	NA
TGTGCCAGCAGTTGGGGGGGAAACGAGCAGTACTTC	CASSWGGNEQYF	TRBV27	TRBD2	TRBJ2-7	NA
TGCGCCAGCAGCTCTCGGCTTACGGGTCGGGATGAGCAGTTCTTC	CASSSRLTGRDEQFF	TRBV5-1	NA	TRBJ2-1	NA
TGTGCCAGCAGTCCCGGGACAGGGAATTACGAGCAGTACTTC	CASSPGTGNYEQYF	TRBV27	TRBD1	TRBJ2-7	NA
TGCGCCAGCAGCCAAGTACCCGGGGTATTCAACGAGCAGTACTTC	CASSQVPGVFNEQYF	TRBV4-1	NA	TRBJ2-7	NA
TGCGCCAGCAGCCAAGATTTAGCGGCAAACTATGGCTACACCTTC	CASSQDLAANYGYTF	TRBV4-3	NA	TRBJ1-2	NA
TGCGCCAGCAGCTTAGAGGGTCGGGGAAACACTGAAGCTTTCTTT	CASSLEGRGNTEAFF	TRBV5-1	NA	TRBJ1-1	NA
TGTGCCAGTAGTATTGGTAGTCCATTGAACACTGAAGCTTTCTTT	CASSIGSPLNTEAFF	TRBV19	NA	TRBJ1-1	NA
TGTGCCAGCAGCCTAAGCGGGAGTCGAGACGAGCAGTACTTC	CASSLSGSRDEQYF	TRBV9	TRBD2	TRBJ2-7	NA
TGTGCCAGTAGTATAGGGAGCTACAATGAGCAGTTCTTC	CASSIGSYNEQFF	TRBV19	NA	TRBJ2-1	NA
TGTGCCAGCAGCTTAGGCCAGGGGTACGAGCAGTACTTC	CASSLGQGYEQYF	TRBV13	NA	TRBJ2-7	NA
TGTGCCAGCAAGAGCAGGTCGCAAGATACGCAGTATTTT	CASKSRSQDTQYF	TRBV18	NA	TRBJ2-3	NA
TGTGCCAGCCCTACGGGGGTCCGCTCTGGAAACACCATATATTTT	CASPTGVRSGNTIYF	TRBV21-1	NA	TRBJ1-3	NA
TGTGCCAGCAAGACTAGACAGACAGCGAACACCGGGGAGCTGTTTTTT	CASKTRQTANTGELFF	TRBV7-8	NA	TRBJ2-2	once
TGTGCCAGCAGGGGGGACACCTGGCGCACAGATACGCAGTATTTT	CASRGDTWRTDTQYF	TRBV28	NA	TRBJ2-3	once
TGTGCCAGCGGAGAACAGGACTCCTACGAGCAGTACTTC	CASGEQDSYEQYF	TRBV6-5	NA	TRBJ2-7	few
TGTGCCAGCAGCTCCGGGACAGGGAACTATGGCTACACCTTC	CASSSGTGNYGYTF	TRBV13	TRBD1	TRBJ1-2	NA
TGTGCCAGCAGCGTGGGGCGGCTGGACTACGAGCAGTACTTC	CASSVGRLDYEQYF	TRBV9	NA	TRBJ2-7	NA
TGTGCCAGCAGTTTACGGGAGGGCCGCGAGCAGTACTTC	CASSLREGREQYF	TRBV27	TRBD2	TRBJ2-7	NA
TGTGCCAGCAGCTTTAGCGGGAGGTCCTACAATGAGCAGTTCTTC	CASSFSGRSYNEQFF	TRBV5-6	TRBD2	TRBJ2-1	NA
TGTGCCAGCAGCCCAGGGACAATGAATGGCTACACCTTC	CASSPGTMNGYTF	TRBV27	NA	TRBJ1-2	NA